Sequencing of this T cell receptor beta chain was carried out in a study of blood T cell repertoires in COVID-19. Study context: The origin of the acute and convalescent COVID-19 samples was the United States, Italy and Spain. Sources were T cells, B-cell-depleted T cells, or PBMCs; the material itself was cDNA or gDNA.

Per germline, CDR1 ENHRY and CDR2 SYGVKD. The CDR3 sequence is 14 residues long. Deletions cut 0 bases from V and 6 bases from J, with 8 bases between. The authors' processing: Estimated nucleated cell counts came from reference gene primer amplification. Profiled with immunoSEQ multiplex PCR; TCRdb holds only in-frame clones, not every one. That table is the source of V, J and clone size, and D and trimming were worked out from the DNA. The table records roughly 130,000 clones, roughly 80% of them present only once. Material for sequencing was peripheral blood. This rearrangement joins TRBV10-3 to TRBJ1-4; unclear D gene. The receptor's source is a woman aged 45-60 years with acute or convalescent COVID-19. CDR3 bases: TGTGCCATCAGTGAGTCAACGGGGTATGAAAAACTGTTTTTT. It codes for CAISESTGYEKLFF.